This T cell receptor (beta chain) was found in a study of shared clonotypes between healthy human individuals. Overall study findings and caveats: Clonotypes that were shared across four donors made up around 5% of naive CD4 clonotypes. Rarefaction indicated that sorted-subset sequencing remained incomplete although depth was large. Collection of samples was limited to blood; tissue repertoires likely differ.

CDR1 is PRHDT, CDR2 FYEKMQ, per germline (reference sequence). The CDR3 is 15 residues long. With 2 bases removed from V and 0 bases from J, the gap between germline ends came to 9 bases. Deep-level assay runs were performed. The data were produced by immunoSEQ multiplex PCR, yet TCRdb's version contains in-frame clones alone and is incomplete. The sample has some 600,000 clones; 96% are singletons. Naive CD8 isolation took CD45RO-negative cells positively selected for CCR7 and excluded terminally differentiated effector memory CD45RA+ cells. Note on this clone: As yet, its antigen is unknown.

The specimen sequenced was naive CD8+ T cells sorted from blood. V gene TRBV13 combines with J gene TRBJ2-3; D tentatively fits TRBD1 or TRBD2 (6 bases each). This receptor was identified in a woman aged 25-40 years in good health. The CDR3 loop is CASSLYGGSTDTQYF. Written as DNA, the CDR3 is TGTGCCAGCAGCTTATACGGGGGCAGCACAGATACGCAGTATTTT.